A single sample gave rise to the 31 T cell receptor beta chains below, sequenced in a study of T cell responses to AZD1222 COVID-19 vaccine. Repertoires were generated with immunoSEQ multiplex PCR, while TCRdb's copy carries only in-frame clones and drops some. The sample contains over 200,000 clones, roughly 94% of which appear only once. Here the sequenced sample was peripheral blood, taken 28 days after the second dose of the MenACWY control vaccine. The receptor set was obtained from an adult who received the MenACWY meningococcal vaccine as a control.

CDR3 residues: CASSPPTSGSYNEQFF. In DNA, the CDR3 is TGCGCCAGCAGCCCCCCGACTAGCGGATCCTACAATGAGCAGTTCTTC. This chain connects TRBV5-1 to TRBJ2-1; 9 positions match TRBD2. CDR3 length equals 16 residues. With 4 bases clipped from V and 1 base from J, the junction kept 6 bases outside the gene matches. Germline CDR1 SGHRS, CDR2 YFSETQ.

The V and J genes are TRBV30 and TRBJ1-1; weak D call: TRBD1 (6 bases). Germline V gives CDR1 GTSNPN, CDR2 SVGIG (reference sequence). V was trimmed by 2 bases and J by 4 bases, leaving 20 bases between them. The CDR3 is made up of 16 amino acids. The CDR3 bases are TGTGCCTGGAGTCAAAGTCTTCCGGGACACGGCACTGAAGCTTTCTTT. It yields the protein CAWSQSLPGHGTEAFF.

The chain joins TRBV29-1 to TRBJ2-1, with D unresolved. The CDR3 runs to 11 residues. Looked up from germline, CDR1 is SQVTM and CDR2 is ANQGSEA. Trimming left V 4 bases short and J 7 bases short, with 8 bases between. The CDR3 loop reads CSVGVGNEQFF. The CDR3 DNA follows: TGCAGCGTTGGGGTGGGGAATGAGCAGTTCTTC.

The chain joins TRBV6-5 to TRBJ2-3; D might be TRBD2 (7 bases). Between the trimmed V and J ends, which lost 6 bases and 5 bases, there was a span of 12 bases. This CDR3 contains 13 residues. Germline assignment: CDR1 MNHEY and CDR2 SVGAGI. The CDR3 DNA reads TGTGCCAGCAGAAGGGGGGGCCAAGATACGCAGTATTTT. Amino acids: CASRRGGQDTQYF.

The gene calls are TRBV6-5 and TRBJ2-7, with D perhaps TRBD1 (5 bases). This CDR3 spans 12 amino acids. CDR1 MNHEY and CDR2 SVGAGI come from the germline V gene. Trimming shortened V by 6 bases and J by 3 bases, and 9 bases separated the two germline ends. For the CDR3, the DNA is TGTGCCAGCAGCTTCGACAGCTACGAGCAGTACTTC. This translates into CASSFDSYEQYF.

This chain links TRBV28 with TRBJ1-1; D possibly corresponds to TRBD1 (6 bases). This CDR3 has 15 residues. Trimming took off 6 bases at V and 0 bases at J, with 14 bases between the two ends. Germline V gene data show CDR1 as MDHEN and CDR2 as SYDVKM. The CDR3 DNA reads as TGTGCCAGCAGCCCTGGGGGGCCCTTGAACACTGAAGCTTTCTTT. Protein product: CASSPGGPLNTEAFF.

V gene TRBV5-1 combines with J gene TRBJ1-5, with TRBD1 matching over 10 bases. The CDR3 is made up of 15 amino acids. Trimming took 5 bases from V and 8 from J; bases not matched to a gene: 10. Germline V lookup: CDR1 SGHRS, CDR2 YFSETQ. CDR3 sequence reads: CASRPGQGIVEPQHF. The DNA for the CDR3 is TGCGCCAGCAGACCGGGACAGGGGATCGTGGAGCCCCAGCATTTT.

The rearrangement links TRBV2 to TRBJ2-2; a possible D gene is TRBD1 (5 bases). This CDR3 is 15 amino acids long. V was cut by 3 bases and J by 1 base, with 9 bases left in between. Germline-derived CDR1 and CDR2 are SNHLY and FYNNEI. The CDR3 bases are TGTGCCAGCAGTGACACAGGCTTGAACACCGGGGAGCTGTTTTTT. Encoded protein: CASSDTGLNTGELFF.

CDR3 protein: CASSAGTGGEGYTF. The CDR3, as DNA: TGTGCCAGCAGCGCCGGGACAGGGGGGGAAGGCTACACCTTC. V is TRBV2 and J is TRBJ1-2; 11 nucleotides match TRBD1. The V segment lost 6 bases and the J segment 8 bases; nucleotides outside the gene matches: 8. The length of the CDR3 is 14 residues. Germline-derived CDR1 and CDR2 are SNHLY and FYNNEI.

The CDR3 region has the DNA TGTGCCAGCAGCTTAGGGTCTACCGGGGAGCTGTTTTTT. Protein product: CASSLGSTGELFF. This sequence joins TRBV7-3 and TRBJ2-2; D ambiguous. Germline CDR1 reads SGHTA; CDR2 reads FQGTGA. This CDR3 is 13 amino acids long. V was pared by 2 bases and J by 5 bases, with 6 bases between.

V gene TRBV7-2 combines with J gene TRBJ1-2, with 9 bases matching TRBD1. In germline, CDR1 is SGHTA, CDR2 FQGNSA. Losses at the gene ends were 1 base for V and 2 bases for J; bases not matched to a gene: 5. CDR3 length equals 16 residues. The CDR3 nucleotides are TGTGCCAGCAGCTTAGTCGGGGGGACAGGGAACTATGGCTACACCTTC. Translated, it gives CASSLVGGTGNYGYTF.

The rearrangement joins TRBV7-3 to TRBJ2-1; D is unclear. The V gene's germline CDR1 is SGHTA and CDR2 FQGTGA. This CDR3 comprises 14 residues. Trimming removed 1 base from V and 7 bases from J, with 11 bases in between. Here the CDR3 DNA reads TGTGCCAGCAGCTTAAGTGGATTTGGGAATGAGCAGTTCTTC. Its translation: CASSLSGFGNEQFF.

The DNA for the CDR3 is TGTGCCAGCAGCTTAGACCCTAAGTACGAGCAGTACTTC. Its translation: CASSLDPKYEQYF. The gene calls are TRBV7-9 and TRBJ2-7; no clear D gene. This CDR3 contains 13 residues. V was shortened by 1 base and J by 4 bases, with 8 bases between the two germline ends. In germline, CDR1 is SEHNR, CDR2 FQNEAQ (reference sequence).

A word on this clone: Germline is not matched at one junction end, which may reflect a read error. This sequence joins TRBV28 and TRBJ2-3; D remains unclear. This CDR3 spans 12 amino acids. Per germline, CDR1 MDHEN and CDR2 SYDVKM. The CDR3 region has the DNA TGTGCCAGCAGTTCCCCTTTACGGGCTCTTGATTTT. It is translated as CASSSPLRALDF.

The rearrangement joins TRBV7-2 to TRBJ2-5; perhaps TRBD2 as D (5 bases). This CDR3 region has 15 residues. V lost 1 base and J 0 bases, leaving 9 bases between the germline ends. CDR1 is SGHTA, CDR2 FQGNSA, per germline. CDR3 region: CASSLVSAYQETQYF. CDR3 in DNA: TGTGCCAGCAGCTTAGTTAGCGCCTACCAAGAGACCCAGTACTTC. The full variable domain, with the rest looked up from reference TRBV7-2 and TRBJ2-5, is GAGVSQSPSNKVTEKGKDVELRCDPISGHTALYWYRQSLGQGLEFLIYFQGNSAPDKSGLPSDRFSAERTGGSVSTLTIQRTQQEDSAVYLCASSLVSAYQETQYFGPGTRLLVL.

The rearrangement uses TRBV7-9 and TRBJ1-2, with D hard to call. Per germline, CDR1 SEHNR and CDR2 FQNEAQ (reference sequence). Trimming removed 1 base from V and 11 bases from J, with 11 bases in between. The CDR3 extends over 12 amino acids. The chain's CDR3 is CASSLDKGQYTF. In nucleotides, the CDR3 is TGTGCCAGCAGCTTAGACAAGGGCCAATACACCTTC.

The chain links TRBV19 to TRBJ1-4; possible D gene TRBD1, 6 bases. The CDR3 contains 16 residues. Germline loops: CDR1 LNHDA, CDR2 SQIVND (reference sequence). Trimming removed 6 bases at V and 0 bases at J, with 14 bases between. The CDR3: CASSVDRIATNEKLFF. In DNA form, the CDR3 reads TGTGCCAGTAGCGTCGACAGGATTGCAACTAATGAAAAACTGTTTTTT.

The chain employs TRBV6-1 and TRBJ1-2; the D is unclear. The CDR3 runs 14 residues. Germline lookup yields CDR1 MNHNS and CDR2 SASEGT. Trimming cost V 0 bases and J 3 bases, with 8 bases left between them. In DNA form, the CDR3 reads TGTGCCAGCAGTGAAGCCGCAAGTGACTATGGCTACACCTTC. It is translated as CASSEAASDYGYTF.

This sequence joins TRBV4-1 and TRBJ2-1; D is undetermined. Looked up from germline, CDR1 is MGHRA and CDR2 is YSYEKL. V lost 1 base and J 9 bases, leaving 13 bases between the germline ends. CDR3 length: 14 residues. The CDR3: CASSQGGQVGEQFF. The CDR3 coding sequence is TGCGCCAGCAGCCAAGGAGGCCAAGTTGGTGAGCAGTTCTTC.

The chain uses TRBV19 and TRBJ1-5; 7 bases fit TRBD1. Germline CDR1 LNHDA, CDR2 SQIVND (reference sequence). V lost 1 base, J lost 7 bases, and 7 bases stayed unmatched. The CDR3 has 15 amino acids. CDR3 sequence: CASSIVEGARQPQHF. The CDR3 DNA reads TGTGCCAGTAGTATAGTGGAGGGGGCGAGGCAGCCCCAGCATTTT.

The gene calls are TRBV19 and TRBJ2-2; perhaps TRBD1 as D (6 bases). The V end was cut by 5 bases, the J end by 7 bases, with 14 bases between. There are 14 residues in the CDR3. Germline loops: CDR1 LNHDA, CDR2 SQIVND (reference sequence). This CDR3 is CASSATGSVGELFF. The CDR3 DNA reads TGTGCCAGTAGTGCTACAGGGAGCGTCGGGGAGCTGTTTTTT. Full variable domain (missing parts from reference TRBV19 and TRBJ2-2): DGGITQSPKYLFRKEGQNVTLSCEQNLNHDAMYWYRQDPGQGLRLIYYSQIVNDFQKGDIAEGYSVSREKKESFPLTVTSAQKNPTAFYLCASSATGSVGELFFGEGSRLTVL.

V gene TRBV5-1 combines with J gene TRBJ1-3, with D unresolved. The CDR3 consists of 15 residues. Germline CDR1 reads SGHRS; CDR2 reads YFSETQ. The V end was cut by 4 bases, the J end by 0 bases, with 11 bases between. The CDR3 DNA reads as TGCGCCAGCAGCCGGACGAGGGACTCTGGAAACACCATATATTTT. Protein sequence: CASSRTRDSGNTIYF.

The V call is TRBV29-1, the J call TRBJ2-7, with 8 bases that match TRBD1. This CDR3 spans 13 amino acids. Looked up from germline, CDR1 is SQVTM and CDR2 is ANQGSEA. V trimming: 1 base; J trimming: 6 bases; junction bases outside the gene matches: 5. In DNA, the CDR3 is TGCAGCGTTGAAGTACAGGGGGTGGGCGAGCAGTACTTC. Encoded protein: CSVEVQGVGEQYF.

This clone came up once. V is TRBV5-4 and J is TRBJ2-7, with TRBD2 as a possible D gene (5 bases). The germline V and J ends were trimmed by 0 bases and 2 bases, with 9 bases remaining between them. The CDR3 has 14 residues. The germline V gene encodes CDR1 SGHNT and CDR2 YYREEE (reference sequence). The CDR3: CASSLGSETYEQYF. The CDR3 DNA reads TGTGCCAGCAGCTTGGGTAGCGAGACCTACGAGCAGTACTTC.

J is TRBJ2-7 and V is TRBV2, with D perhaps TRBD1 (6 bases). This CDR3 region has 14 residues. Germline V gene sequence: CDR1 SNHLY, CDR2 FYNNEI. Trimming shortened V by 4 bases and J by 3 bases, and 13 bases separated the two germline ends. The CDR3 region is CASSGLDRGYEQYF. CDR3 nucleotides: TGTGCCAGCAGTGGGCTGGACAGAGGCTACGAGCAGTACTTC.

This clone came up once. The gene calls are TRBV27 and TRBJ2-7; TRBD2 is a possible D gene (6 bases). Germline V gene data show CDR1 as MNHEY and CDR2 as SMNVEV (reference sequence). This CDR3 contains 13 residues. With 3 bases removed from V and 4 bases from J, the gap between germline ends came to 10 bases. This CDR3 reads CASSLGLMYEQYF. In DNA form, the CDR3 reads TGTGCCAGCAGTTTGGGACTGATGTACGAGCAGTACTTC.

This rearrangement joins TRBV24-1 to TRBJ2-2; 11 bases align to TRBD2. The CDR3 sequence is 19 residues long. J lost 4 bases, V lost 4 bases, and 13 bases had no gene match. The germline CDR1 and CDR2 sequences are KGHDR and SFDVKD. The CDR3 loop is CATSDIGTSGPRGTGELFF. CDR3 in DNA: TGTGCCACCAGTGACATCGGGACTAGCGGACCGAGGGGCACCGGGGAGCTGTTTTTT.

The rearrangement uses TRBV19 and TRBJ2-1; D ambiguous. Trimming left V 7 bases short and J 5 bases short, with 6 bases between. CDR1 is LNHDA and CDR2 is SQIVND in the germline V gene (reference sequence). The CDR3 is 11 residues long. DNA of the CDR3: TGTGCCAGTAAGCAGGACAATGAGCAGTTCTTC. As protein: CASKQDNEQFF.

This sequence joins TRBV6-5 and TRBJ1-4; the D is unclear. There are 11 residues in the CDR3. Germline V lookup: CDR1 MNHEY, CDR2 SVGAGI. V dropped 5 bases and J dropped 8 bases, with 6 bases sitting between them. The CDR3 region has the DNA TGTGCCAGCAGTAAACAGGAAAAACTGTTTTTT. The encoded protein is CASSKQEKLFF.

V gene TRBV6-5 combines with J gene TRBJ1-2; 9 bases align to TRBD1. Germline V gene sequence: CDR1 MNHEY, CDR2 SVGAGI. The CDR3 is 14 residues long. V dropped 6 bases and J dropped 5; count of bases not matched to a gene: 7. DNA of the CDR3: TGTGCCAGCAGGGGGACAGGGAAGGAATATGGCTACACCTTC. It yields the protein CASRGTGKEYGYTF.

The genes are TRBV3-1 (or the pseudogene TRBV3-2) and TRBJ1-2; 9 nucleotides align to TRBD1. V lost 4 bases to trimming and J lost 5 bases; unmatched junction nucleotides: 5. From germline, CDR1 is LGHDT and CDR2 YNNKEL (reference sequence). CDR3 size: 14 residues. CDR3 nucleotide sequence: TGTGCCAGCAGCCCACGCGGGACAGGGTATGGCTACACCTTC. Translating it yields CASSPRGTGYGYTF.